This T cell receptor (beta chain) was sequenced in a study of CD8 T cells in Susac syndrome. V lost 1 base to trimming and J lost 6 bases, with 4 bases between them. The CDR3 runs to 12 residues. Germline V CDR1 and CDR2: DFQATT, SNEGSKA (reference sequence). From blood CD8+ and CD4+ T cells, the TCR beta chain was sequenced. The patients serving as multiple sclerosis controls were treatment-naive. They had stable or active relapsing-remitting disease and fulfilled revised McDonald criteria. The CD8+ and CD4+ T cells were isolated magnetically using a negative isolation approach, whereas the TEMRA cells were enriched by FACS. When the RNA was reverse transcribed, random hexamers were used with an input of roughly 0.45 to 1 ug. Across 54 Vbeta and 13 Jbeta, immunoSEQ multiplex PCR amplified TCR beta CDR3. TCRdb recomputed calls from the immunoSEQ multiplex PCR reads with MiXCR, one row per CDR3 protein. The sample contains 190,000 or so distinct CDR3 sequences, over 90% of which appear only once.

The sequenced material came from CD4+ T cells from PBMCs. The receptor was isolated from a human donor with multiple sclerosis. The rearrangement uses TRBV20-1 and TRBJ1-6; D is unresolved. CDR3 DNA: TGCAGTGCTAGAGCAGCTAATTCACCCCTCCACTTT. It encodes CSARAANSPLHF.